Given below is one T cell receptor beta chain in context. The entry originates in a study of human T cells and chemical hapten exposure. The CDR3 is 14 amino acids. The ends were cut back, 6 bases at V and 0 bases at J, with 7 bases in the middle. Germline V lookup: CDR1 SGHRS, CDR2 YFSETQ. From the RACE reads, TCRdb called clonotypes with MiXCR, one entry per CDR3 protein. This sample has over 55,000 distinct CDR3 sequences, with roughly 11% found just once. Sample time point: patch test 3, about 24 weeks after DPC sensitization. Treatment defined: therapeutic diphenylcyclopropenone sensitization with weekly scalp DPC.

This sequence originates from a woman in her fifties or sixties with alopecia areata. Some clones in this sample may be carry-over from other donors' samples. This chain uses TRBV5-1 with TRBJ2-6; no clear D. This specimen was whole blood, taken in connection with sensitization to the hapten diphenylcyclopropenone (DPC). CDR3 coding DNA: TGCGCCAGCACTGATCCCTCTGGGGCCAACGTCCTGACTTTC. This sequence encodes CASTDPSGANVLTF.